This T cell receptor (beta chain) appears in the sequencing data of a study of T cells in Graves' hyperthyroidism and ophthalmopathy. As for the study in general: It was at initial diagnosis, before any treatment, that peripheral blood was collected. General study points: Ophthalmopathy got predicted by the model a median approximately 6.4 months before its onset.

RNA transcripts provided the source from which TCR beta CDR3 regions were amplified. A first-round RT-PCR of the TCR CDR3 used the HTBI primer set. In TCRdb, the multiplex PCR reads were re-called with MiXCR into one record per CDR3 protein. The sample gives 500,000 to 600,000 distinct CDR3 sequences, about a sixth of which show up once; 15% to 20% is in the top ten. A few counts support this clonotype. Its antigen is not known. Patients with uncontrolled infections, other autoimmune diseases, pregnancy or lactation were excluded. Sequencing was carried out using blood. This TCR was sampled from a young woman with Graves' hyperthyroidism.

Written as DNA, the CDR3 is TGCAGTGCTAGGTGCACCGGGACTAGCGGGGTCTACGAGCAGTACTTC. Translated: CSARCTGTSGVYEQYF. This chain links TRBV20-1 with TRBJ2-7; 13 nucleotides align to TRBD2. Germline V gene sequence: CDR1 DFQATT, CDR2 SNEGSKA (reference sequence). V lost 3 bases to trimming and J lost 3 bases; unmatched junction nucleotides: 8. The CDR3 length is 16 residues.